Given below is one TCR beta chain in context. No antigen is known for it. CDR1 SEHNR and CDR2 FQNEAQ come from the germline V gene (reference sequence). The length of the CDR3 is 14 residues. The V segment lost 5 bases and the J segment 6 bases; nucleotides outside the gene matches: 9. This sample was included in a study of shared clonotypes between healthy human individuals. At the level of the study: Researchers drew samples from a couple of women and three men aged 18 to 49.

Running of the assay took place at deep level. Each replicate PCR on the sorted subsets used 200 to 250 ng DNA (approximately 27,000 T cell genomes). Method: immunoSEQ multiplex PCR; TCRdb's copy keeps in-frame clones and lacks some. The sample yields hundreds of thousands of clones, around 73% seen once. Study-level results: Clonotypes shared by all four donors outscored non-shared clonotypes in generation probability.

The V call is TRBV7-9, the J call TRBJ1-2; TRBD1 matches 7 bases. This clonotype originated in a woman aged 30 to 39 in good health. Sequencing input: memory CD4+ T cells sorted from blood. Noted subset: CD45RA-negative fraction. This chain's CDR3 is CASSVGQVFNGYTF. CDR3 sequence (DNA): TGTGCCAGCAGCGTCGGACAGGTTTTCAATGGCTACACCTTC.